Sequencing of this TCR beta chain was carried out in a study of T cell responses to AZD1222 COVID-19 vaccine (dated by TCRdb to about 2021). As for the study more broadly: Because spike-specific TCR depth and breadth did not differ between the two schedules, AZD1222 recipients who got a second dose at roughly 4 weeks were pooled with those who got a second dose at roughly 12 weeks. A total of approximately 240 trial participants underwent TCR sequencing, of whom 207 had received two doses of AZD1222 and roughly 26 had received two doses of the MenACWY control vaccine. Enrollment into the trials was organized by age into subgroups of 18-55, 56-69 and 70-plus years, and those subgroups contained roughly 150, 30 and 60 TCR-sequenced participants, respectively.

From the cysteine through the phenylalanine, the CDR3 covers 13 amino acids. Just the 39-base CDR3 DNA is kept, in frame starting at base 1. V loses 4 bases, J loses 5 bases, and the germline ends lie 12 bases apart. According to the germline V gene, CDR1 reads SGDLS and CDR2 reads YYNGEE. What the authors observed across the whole study: The 56-69-year group was small, and its depth increase did not reach significance, likely because of low power. The whole spike protein was spanned by vaccine-associated CD4 TCRs, and dominant responses were seen in regions 160-218 and 743-854. A significant rise in spike-specific TCR breadth and depth was observed after two AZD1222 doses relative to day 0 and relative to MenACWY recipients. Epitopes outside the regions mutated in the B.1.351 and B.1.1.7 variants were reportedly recognized by nearly half of the unique spike-specific TCRs. Because no day 14 peak-response samples were available, the repertoires could be characterized only after the peak T cell response. Conclusions about previously exposed vaccinees are limited because only five to seven AZD1222 recipients were SARS-CoV-2 seropositive at baseline. Participants were mostly white British, with more females than males. The authors suggested clonal diversity may have been underestimated.

The sample's time point label is to be understood as: baseline before first vaccination. Samples from vaccinated people were obtained from the UK trials COV001 and COV002, which included a single-blind randomized controlled phase 2/3 trial of AZD1222 (ChAdOx1 nCoV-19) in healthy adults. For TCRbeta chain sequencing, PBMC samples from trial participants were taken at day 0 and at day 28 after the second dose. Notes on this clone: Its recognized antigen is unknown. Base qualities were left out, and no much larger clone turns up one base away.

The CDR3 regions of human TCRbeta chains were analyzed by immunosequencing. In the original analysis: Repertoire TCRs were checked for matches against a reference library of SARS-CoV-2-specific TCRs that had been generated using the MIRA antigen-specificity platform. Breadth was defined as the fraction of unique TCRs that were SARS-CoV-2-associated, and depth was defined as the fraction of total T cells that were SARS-CoV-2-associated. Each spike-specific TCR was assigned to its reactive spike region and to a CD4 or CD8 class using the MIRA data. Log10-transformed breadth and depth values were compared by one-way ANOVA with Sidak's multiple comparisons tests. TCRdb took this table from immuneACCESS and kept in-frame rearrangements with V and J called. Such tables lack part of the clones; where checked against another copy, unresolved V genes explain under half of the gap, and the rest is unexplained. Clone size and the V and J calls come from that table; the DNA yielded D and trimming. The sample table records about 190,000 clones; about 94% of these occur just once. Of the sample, 7.5% to 10% is held by the ten largest clones.

Source: peripheral blood, taken on day 0 of AZD1222 vaccination. The source is an adult in good health. The chain links TRBV9 with TRBJ1-2, with the D gene uncertain. The CDR3 amino acid sequence is: CASSPDGSYGYTF. Read as DNA, the sequence is TGTGCCAGCAGCCCAGACGGGAGTTATGGCTACACCTTC.